The T cell receptor (beta chain) under discussion was sequenced for a study of cytomegalovirus exposure and HLA in healthy donors. Germline-derived CDR1 and CDR2 are SGHTA and FQGNSA. V lost 1 base, J lost 5 bases, and 14 bases lay in between. The CDR3 extends over 15 amino acids. The data were produced by immunoSEQ multiplex PCR, yet TCRdb's version contains in-frame clones alone and is incomplete. The sample shows about 330,000 clones, about 85% of them seen only once. The sequence came from a woman in her thirties in good health and CMV-seropositive. The chain has TRBV7-2 and TRBJ1-2; the D gene is possibly TRBD1 (6 bases). The sequenced sample was PBMCs. CDR3 bases: TGTGCCAGCAGCTTAGATGGGGGCGTGGGTTATGGCTACACCTTC. It encodes CASSLDGGVGYGYTF.